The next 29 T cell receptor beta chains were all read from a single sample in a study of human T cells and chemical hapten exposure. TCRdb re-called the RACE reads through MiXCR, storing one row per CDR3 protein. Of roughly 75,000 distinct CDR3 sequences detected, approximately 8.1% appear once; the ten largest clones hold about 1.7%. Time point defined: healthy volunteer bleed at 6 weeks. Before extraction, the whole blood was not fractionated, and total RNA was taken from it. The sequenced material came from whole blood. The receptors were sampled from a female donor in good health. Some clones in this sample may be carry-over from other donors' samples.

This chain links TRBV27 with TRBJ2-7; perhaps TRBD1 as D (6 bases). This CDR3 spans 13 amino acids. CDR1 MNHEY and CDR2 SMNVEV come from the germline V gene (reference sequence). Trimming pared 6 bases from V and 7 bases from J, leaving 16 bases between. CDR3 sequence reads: CASSSVQGREQYF. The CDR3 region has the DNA TGTGCCAGCAGCTCGGTACAGGGTAGAGAGCAGTACTTC.

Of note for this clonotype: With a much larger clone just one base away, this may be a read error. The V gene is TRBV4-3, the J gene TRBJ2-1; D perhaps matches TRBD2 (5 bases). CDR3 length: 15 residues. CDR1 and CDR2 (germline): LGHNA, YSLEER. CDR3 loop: CVSSPEDLAYNEQFF. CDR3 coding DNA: TGCGTCAGCAGCCCGGAGGACTTGGCCTACAATGAGCAGTTCTTC.

Here the CDR3 DNA reads TGTGCCAGCAGCAAGCGGCTAGCGGGAAACATTCAGTACTTC. As protein: CASSKRLAGNIQYF. The chain has TRBV6-2 or TRBV6-3 and TRBJ2-4, with 8 positions matching TRBD2. The trim removed 6 bases at V and 6 bases at J, leaving 7 bases unmatched. The CDR3 has 14 residues. Germline V lookup: CDR1 MNHEY, CDR2 SVGEGT.

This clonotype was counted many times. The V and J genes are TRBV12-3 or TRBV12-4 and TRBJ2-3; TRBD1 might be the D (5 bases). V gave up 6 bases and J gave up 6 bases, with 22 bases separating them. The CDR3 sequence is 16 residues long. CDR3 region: CASSIPPSAPGDTQYF. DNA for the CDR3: TGTGCCAGCAGCATCCCGCCGAGTGCCCCAGGGGATACGCAGTATTTT.

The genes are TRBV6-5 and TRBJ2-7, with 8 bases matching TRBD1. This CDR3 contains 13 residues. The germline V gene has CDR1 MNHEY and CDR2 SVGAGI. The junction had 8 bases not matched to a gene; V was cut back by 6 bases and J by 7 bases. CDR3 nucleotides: TGTGCCAGCAGGGACAGGGTTGCGAGGGAGCAGTACTTC. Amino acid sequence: CASRDRVAREQYF.

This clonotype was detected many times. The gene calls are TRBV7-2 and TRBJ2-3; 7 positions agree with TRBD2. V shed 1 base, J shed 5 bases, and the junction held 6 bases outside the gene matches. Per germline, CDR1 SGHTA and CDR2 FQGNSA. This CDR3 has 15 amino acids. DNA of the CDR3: TGTGCCAGCAGCTTAGAGCGACTAGCTTTAGATACGCAGTATTTT. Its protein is CASSLERLALDTQYF.

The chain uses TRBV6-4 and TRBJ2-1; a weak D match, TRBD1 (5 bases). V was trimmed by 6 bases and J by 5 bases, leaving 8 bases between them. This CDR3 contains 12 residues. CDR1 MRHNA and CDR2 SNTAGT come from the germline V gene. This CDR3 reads CASSPGNNEQFF. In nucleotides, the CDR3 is TGTGCCAGCAGCCCAGGGAACAATGAGCAGTTCTTC.

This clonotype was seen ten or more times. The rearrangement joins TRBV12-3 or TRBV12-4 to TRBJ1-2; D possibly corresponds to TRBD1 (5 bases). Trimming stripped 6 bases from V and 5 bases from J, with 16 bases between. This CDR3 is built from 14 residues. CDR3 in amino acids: CASSRVPLEYGYTF. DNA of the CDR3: TGTGCCAGCAGCAGGGTTCCCCTCGAGTATGGCTACACCTTC.

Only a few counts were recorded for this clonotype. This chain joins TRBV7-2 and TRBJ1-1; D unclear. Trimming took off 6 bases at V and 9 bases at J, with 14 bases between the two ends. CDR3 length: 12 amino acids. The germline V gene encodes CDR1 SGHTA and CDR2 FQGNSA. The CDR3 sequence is CASRPAGYQAFF. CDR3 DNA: TGTGCCAGCAGACCCGCAGGATATCAAGCTTTCTTT.

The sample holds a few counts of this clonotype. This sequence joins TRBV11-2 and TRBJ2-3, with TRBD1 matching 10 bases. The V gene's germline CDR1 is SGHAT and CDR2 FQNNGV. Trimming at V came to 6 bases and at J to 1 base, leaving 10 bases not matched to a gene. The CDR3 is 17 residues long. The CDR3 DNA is TGTGCCAGCAGACCTGCCGACGGGACAGGGGGCACAGATACGCAGTATTTT. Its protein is CASRPADGTGGTDTQYF.

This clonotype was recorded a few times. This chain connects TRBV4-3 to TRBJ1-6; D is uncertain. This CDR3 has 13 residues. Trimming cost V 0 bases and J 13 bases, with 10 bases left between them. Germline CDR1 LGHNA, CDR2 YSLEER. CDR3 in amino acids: CASSQDHQYPLHF. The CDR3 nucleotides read TGCGCCAGCAGCCAAGACCATCAGTATCCCCTCCACTTT.

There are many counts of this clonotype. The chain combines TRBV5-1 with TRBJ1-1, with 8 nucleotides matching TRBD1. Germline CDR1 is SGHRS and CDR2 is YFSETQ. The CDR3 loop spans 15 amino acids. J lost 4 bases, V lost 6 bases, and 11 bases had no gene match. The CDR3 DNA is TGCGCCAGCACCCCGTTCGGAGACAGGGGCACTGAAGCTTTCTTT. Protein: CASTPFGDRGTEAFF.

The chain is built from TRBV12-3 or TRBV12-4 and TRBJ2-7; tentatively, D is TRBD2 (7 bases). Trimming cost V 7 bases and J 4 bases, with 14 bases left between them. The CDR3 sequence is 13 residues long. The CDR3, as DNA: TGTGCCAGCACCTCGGGGGGCCGGTACGAGCAGTACTTC. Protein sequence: CASTSGGRYEQYF.

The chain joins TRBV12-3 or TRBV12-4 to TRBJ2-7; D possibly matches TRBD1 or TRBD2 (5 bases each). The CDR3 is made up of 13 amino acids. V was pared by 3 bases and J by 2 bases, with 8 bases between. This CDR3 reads CASSLQGPYEQYF. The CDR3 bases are TGTGCCAGCAGTTTGCAGGGACCCTACGAGCAGTACTTC.

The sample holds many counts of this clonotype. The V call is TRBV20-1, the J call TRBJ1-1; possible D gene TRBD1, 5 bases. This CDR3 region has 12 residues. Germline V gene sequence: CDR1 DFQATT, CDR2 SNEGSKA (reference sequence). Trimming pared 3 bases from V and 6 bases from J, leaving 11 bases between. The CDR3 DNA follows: TGCAGTGCTAGTGGGGGGAGGGCTGAAGCTTTCTTT. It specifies CSASGGRAEAFF.

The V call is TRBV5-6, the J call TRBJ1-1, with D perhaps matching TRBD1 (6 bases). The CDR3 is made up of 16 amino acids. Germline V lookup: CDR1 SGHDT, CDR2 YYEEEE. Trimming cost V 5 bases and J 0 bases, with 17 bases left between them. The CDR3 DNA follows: TGTGCCAGCAGTTCGGGGGCAGGGGTGGTGAACACTGAAGCTTTCTTT. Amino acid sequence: CASSSGAGVVNTEAFF.

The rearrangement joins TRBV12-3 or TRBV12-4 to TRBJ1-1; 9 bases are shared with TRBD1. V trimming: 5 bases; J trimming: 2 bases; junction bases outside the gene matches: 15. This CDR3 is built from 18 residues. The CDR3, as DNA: TGTGCCAGCAGTCCCTTGGGGACAGGGATTGGTGGTAACACTGAAGCTTTCTTT. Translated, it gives CASSPLGTGIGGNTEAFF.

In DNA, the CDR3 is TGCAGCGTCGGCGGTGCCGGGACAGGGGGCTCCTACGAGCAGTACTTC. It yields the protein CSVGGAGTGGSYEQYF. V usage is TRBV29-1 and J usage is TRBJ2-7; TRBD1 matches 11 bases. Germline CDR1 and CDR2: SQVTM and ANQGSEA. J gave up 0 bases and V 6 bases, and 10 bases lay outside the gene matches. The CDR3 covers 16 residues.

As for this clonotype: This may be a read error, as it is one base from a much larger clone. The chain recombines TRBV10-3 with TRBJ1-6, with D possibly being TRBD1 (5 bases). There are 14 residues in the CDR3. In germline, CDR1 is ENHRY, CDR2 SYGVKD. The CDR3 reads CAINQGSYNSPLNF. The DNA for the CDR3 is TGTGCCATTAACCAGGGCTCCTATAATTCACCCCTCAACTTT.

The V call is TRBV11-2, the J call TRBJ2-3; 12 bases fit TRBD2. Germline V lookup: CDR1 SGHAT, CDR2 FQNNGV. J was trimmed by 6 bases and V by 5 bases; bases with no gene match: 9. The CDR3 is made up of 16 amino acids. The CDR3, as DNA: TGTGCCAGCAGCCGATGGGGGACTAGCGGGTACGATACGCAGTATTTT. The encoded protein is CASSRWGTSGYDTQYF.

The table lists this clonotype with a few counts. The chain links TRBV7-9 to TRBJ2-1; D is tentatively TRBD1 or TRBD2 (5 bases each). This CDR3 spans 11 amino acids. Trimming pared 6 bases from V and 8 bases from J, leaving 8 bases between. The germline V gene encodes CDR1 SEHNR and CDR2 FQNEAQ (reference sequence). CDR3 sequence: CASRLGDEQFF. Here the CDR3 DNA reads TGTGCCAGCAGACTGGGGGATGAGCAGTTCTTC.

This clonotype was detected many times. As DNA, the CDR3 is TGTGCCAGCTCGGAGGACAGGGAGCTTTCTGGAAACACCATATATTTT. Amino acid sequence: CASSEDRELSGNTIYF. V is TRBV28 and J is TRBJ1-3; 8 nucleotides line up with TRBD1. This CDR3 comprises 16 residues. Germline assignment: CDR1 MDHEN and CDR2 SYDVKM. V was pared by 8 bases and J by 1 base, with 10 bases of the junction left unmatched.

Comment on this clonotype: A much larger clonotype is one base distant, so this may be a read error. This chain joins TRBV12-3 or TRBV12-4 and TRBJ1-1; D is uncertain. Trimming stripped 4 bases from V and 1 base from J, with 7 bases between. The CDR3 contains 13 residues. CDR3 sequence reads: CASSCSGNTEAFF. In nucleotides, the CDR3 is TGTGCCAGCAGTTGTTCGGGGAACACTGAAGCTTTCTTT.

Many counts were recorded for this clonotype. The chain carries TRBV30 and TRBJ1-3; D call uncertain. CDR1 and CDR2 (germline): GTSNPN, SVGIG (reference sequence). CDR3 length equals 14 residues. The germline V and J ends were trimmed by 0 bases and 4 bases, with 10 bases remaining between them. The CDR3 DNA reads TGTGCCTGGAGTGTTCGACAAAAAGGAAACACCATATATTTT. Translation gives CAWSVRQKGNTIYF.

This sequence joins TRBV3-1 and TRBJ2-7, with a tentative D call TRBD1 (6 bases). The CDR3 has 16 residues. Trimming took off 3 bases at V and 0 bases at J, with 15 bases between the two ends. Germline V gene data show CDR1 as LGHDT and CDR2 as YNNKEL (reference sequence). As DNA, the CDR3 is TGTGCCAGCAGCCAGGGGGACATATGGCTCTCCTACGAGCAGTACTTC. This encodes CASSQGDIWLSYEQYF.

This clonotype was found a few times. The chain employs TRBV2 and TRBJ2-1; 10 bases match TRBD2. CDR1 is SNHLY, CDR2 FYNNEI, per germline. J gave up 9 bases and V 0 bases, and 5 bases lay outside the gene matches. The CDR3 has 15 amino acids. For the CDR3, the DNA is TGTGCCAGCAGTGAAGCTAGCGGGGGGTATACTGAGCAGTTCTTC. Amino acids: CASSEASGGYTEQFF.

In nucleotides, the CDR3 is TGCGCCAGCAGCCAACTTTACAGCGGGGATCAGCCCCAGCATTTT. Its protein is CASSQLYSGDQPQHF. V gene TRBV4-1 combines with J gene TRBJ1-5; no reliable D call. V shed 2 bases and J shed 5 bases, with 13 bases lying between them. CDR3 length equals 15 residues. From germline, CDR1 is MGHRA and CDR2 YSYEKL.

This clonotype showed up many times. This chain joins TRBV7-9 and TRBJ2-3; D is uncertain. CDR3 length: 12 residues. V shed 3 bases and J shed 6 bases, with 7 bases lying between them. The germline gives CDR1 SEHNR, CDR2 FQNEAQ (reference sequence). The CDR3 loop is CASSFSRDTQYF. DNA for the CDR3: TGTGCCAGCAGCTTCTCGAGGGATACGCAGTATTTT.

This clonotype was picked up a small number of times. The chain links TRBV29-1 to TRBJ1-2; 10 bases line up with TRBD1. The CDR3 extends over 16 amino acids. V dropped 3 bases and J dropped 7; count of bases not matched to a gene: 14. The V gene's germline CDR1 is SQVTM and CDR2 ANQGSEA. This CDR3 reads CSVDSGTGDQIVGYTF. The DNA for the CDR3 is TGCAGCGTTGACAGCGGGACAGGGGATCAAATCGTTGGCTACACCTTC.